The next 32 T cell receptor beta chains were all read from a single sample in a study of brain T cells in children with intractable seizures. Profiling relied on immunoSEQ multiplex PCR, and the TCRdb table lists in-frame clones only, not all of them. The sample yields tens of thousands of clones, 90% to 95% seen once. The sequencing here drew on peripheral blood, taken at surgery. The receptors shown here come from a boy in the first two years of life with tuberous sclerosis and intractable seizures.

The chain has TRBV28 and TRBJ2-5, with a weak D call TRBD2 (6 bases). V was pared by 5 bases and J by 3 bases, with 19 bases between. The CDR3 runs to 16 residues. CDR1 is MDHEN, CDR2 SYDVKM, per germline. The chain's CDR3 is CASSLPFGGIEETQYF. The CDR3 coding sequence is TGTGCCAGCAGTCTCCCCTTCGGAGGGATCGAAGAGACCCAGTACTTC.

The V call is TRBV30, the J call TRBJ2-1, with unresolved D. The CDR3 covers 12 residues. With 0 bases removed from V and 7 bases from J, the gap between germline ends came to 7 bases. CDR1 is GTSNPN, CDR2 SVGIG, per germline (reference sequence). CDR3 DNA: TGTGCCTGGAGTGTTTGGGGAAATGAGCAGTTCTTC. Protein product: CAWSVWGNEQFF.

The chain uses TRBV21-1 and TRBJ1-4; TRBD1, the D gene given by the table, was not confirmed from the DNA. TRBV21-1 is a known pseudogene. CDR3 length: 16 amino acids. CDR3 bases: TGTGCCAGCAGCACCGGACAGGGTCGGGCTAATGAAAAACTGTTTTTT. Protein: CASSTGQGRANEKLFF.

CDR3 sequence: CASSLWGVGSYNEQFF. The CDR3 DNA sequence: TGTGCCAGCAGTTTATGGGGGGTTGGGTCCTACAATGAGCAGTTCTTC. The rearrangement joins TRBV28 to TRBJ2-1, with D perhaps being TRBD1 or TRBD2 (5 bases each). The CDR3 is 16 amino acids. From germline, CDR1 is MDHEN and CDR2 SYDVKM. V was pared by 0 bases and J by 1 base, with 10 bases between.

The chain recombines TRBV18 with TRBJ1-6, with D possibly TRBD1 on 5 matching bases. This CDR3 is 15 amino acids long. V gave up 5 bases and J gave up 3 bases, with 11 bases separating them. The germline gives CDR1 KGHSH, CDR2 LQKENI. This chain's CDR3 is CASSTGHDYNSPLHF. The CDR3 nucleotides are TGTGCCAGCTCAACCGGACATGACTATAATTCACCCCTCCACTTT.

A single count supports this clone. This sequence joins TRBV6-5 and TRBJ1-5, with D perhaps matching TRBD1 (6 bases). V gave up 5 bases and J gave up 6 bases, with 17 bases separating them. The CDR3 sequence is 15 residues long. The germline V gene has CDR1 MNHEY and CDR2 SVGAGI. The CDR3 bases are TGTGCCAGCAGTCGCTCGTCCGGGACAAGTCAGCCCCAGCATTTT. Its protein is CASSRSSGTSQPQHF.

This rearrangement joins TRBV7-9 to TRBJ2-1; D is perhaps TRBD2 (5 bases). V was shortened by 6 bases and J by 4 bases, with 19 bases between the two germline ends. There are 16 residues in the CDR3. Germline lookup yields CDR1 SEHNR and CDR2 FQNEAQ (reference sequence). CDR3 loop: CASSSLDYTDYNEQFF. CDR3 DNA sequence: TGTGCCAGCAGTTCCCTCGACTATACGGATTACAATGAGCAGTTCTTC. Combining the CDR3 with reference TRBV7-9 and TRBJ2-1 gives the whole variable domain DTGVSQNPRHKITKRGQNVTFRCDPISEHNRLYWYRQTLGQGPEFLTYFQNEAQLEKSRLLSDRFSAERPKGSFSTLEIQRTEQGDSAMYLCASSSLDYTDYNEQFFGPGTRLTVL.

The count of this clone is one. The CDR3 loop reads CASSPHLGSTSYNEQFF. The DNA for the CDR3 is TGTGCCAGCAGCCCGCACCTCGGGAGTACTTCCTACAATGAGCAGTTCTTC. The chain carries TRBV11-3 and TRBJ2-1; tentatively, D is TRBD2 (6 bases). Trimming removed 5 bases at V and 1 base at J, with 18 bases between. The germline V gene encodes CDR1 SGHNT and CDR2 YENEEA. The CDR3 sequence is 17 residues long.

The chain carries TRBV7-8 and TRBJ1-5; 11 bases map to TRBD1. CDR1 is SGHVS, CDR2 FQNEAQ, per germline. Trimming removed 4 bases from V and 4 bases from J; junction bases left unmatched: 12. CDR3 length: 18 residues. Here the CDR3 DNA reads TGTGCCAGCAGCTCGGACAGGGGGCGAGGGACCCGAAATCAGCCCCAGCATTTT. Translated: CASSSDRGRGTRNQPQHF. Full variable domain (remainder filled in from reference TRBV7-8 and TRBJ1-5): GAGVSQSPRYKVAKRGQDVALRCDPISGHVSLFWYQQALGQGPEFLTYFQNEAQLDKSGLPSDRFFAERPEGSVSTLKIQRTQQEDSAVYLCASSSDRGRGTRNQPQHFGDGTRLSIL.

This chain uses TRBV6-4 with TRBJ2-1; possible D gene TRBD2, 5 bases. The CDR3 loop spans 15 amino acids. Germline CDR1 and CDR2: MRHNA and SNTAGT. V gave up 4 bases and J gave up 4 bases, with 14 bases separating them. The CDR3 coding sequence is TGTGCCAGCAGTGTTGGACTGAGACAATACAATGAGCAGTTCTTC. Its translation is CASSVGLRQYNEQFF.

The chain has TRBV6-1 and TRBJ1-2, with D hard to call. This CDR3 contains 15 residues. The V end lost 2 bases, the J end lost 5 bases, and 15 bases lay between the germline ends. Germline assignment: CDR1 MNHNS and CDR2 SASEGT. The CDR3 protein is CASSELPYSKYGYTF. CDR3 nucleotides: TGTGCCAGCAGTGAACTCCCCTACTCCAAGTATGGCTACACCTTC.

V usage is TRBV12-1 and J usage is TRBJ2-7; TRBD2 is taken as the D call from the table, unchecked against the DNA. TRBV12-1 is labeled a pseudogene. The CDR3 is 16 amino acids. This CDR3 is CASSTPGGVVAYEQYF. The CDR3 DNA is TGTGCCAGCAGCACTCCCGGGGGGGTGGTGGCCTACGAGCAGTACTTC.

The chain recombines TRBV9 with TRBJ2-7, with 9 nucleotides matching TRBD2. This CDR3 contains 14 residues. Germline CDR1 reads SGDLS; CDR2 reads YYNGEE. The V gene end was trimmed by 4 bases and the J gene end by 2 bases; junction bases not matched to a gene: 4. CDR3 nucleotides: TGTGCCAGCAGCCTAGCGGGGCGAGCCTACGAGCAGTACTTC. Encoded protein: CASSLAGRAYEQYF.

This chain joins TRBV6-5 and TRBJ1-1; D perhaps matches TRBD1 (5 bases). Germline V lookup: CDR1 MNHEY, CDR2 SVGAGI. V was shortened by 7 bases and J by 1 base, with 16 bases between the two germline ends. This CDR3 comprises 15 residues. The CDR3: CASIWTPGKNTEAFF. The CDR3 region has the DNA TGTGCCAGCATTTGGACCCCAGGGAAGAACACTGAAGCTTTCTTT.

This clone was picked up one time. In DNA, the CDR3 is TGTGCCAGCAGCTCAAGCGGGGGGGCCACAGATACGCAGTATTTT. Translated, it gives CASSSSGGATDTQYF. J is TRBJ2-3 and V is TRBV7-3, with TRBD2 identical over 10 bases. Germline trimming cut 4 bases from V and 2 bases from J; bases unmatched to any gene: 3. The CDR3 is made up of 15 amino acids. CDR1 and CDR2 (germline): SGHTA, FQGTGA.

This rearrangement joins TRBV19 to TRBJ2-2; tentative D call: TRBD1 (5 bases). The CDR3 is 14 amino acids. V shed 3 bases and J shed 2 bases, with 7 bases lying between them. Germline V gene sequence: CDR1 LNHDA, CDR2 SQIVND (reference sequence). CDR3 sequence reads: CASSIQGNTGELFF. For the CDR3, the DNA is TGTGCCAGTAGTATCCAGGGTAACACCGGGGAGCTGTTTTTT.

The chain is built from TRBV7-9 and TRBJ2-1; D call uncertain. The CDR3 extends over 16 amino acids. Trimming took 1 base from V and 6 from J, leaving 16 bases between them. Germline V CDR1 and CDR2: SEHNR, FQNEAQ (reference sequence). The CDR3 DNA is TGTGCCAGCAGCTTAGGATTTAGGAATAAAGGCAATGAGCAGTTCTTC. It yields the protein CASSLGFRNKGNEQFF.

A few counts support this clone. The genes are TRBV27 and TRBJ2-7; 10 bases are a match to TRBD1. CDR3 length: 17 amino acids. Germline V gene data show CDR1 as MNHEY and CDR2 as SMNVEV (reference sequence). The J segment lost 2 bases and the V segment lost 2 bases, leaving 9 bases of the junction unmatched. CDR3: CASSLLRTGTGAYEQYF. The DNA for the CDR3 is TGTGCCAGCAGTTTACTCCGAACCGGGACAGGGGCCTACGAGCAGTACTTC.

The rearrangement joins TRBV19 to TRBJ2-1; D remains unclear. The V end lost 6 bases, the J end lost 2 bases, and 14 bases lay between the germline ends. The CDR3 is 15 amino acids. Per the germline V gene, CDR1 is LNHDA and CDR2 is SQIVND (reference sequence). The chain's CDR3 is CASSPLVNTYNEQFF. In DNA, the CDR3 is TGTGCCAGTAGCCCTCTAGTGAACACCTACAATGAGCAGTTCTTC.

V and J are TRBV6-1 and TRBJ1-5; D not resolved. This CDR3 comprises 14 residues. Germline V gene lookup returns CDR1 MNHNS and CDR2 SASEGT. V lost 3 bases to trimming and J lost 3 bases, with 9 bases between them. The CDR3 spells CASSDWVSNQPQHF. The CDR3 nucleotides read TGTGCCAGCAGTGATTGGGTTTCCAATCAGCCCCAGCATTTT.

The V gene is TRBV24-1, the J gene TRBJ2-7; 7 bases align to TRBD1. Germline CDR1 reads KGHDR; CDR2 reads SFDVKD. The ends lost 2 bases at V and 3 bases at J; junction bases unmatched: 3. The CDR3 length is 14 residues. CDR3 nucleotide sequence: TGTGCCACCAGTGATTCCCGGACAGGCTACGAGCAGTACTTC. Its translation: CATSDSRTGYEQYF.

The chain links TRBV28 to TRBJ2-2; the D is unclear. Germline lookup yields CDR1 MDHEN and CDR2 SYDVKM. The CDR3 runs to 14 residues. The V end was cut by 3 bases, the J end by 1 base, with 6 bases between. The CDR3 coding sequence is TGTGCCAGCAGTTTGACACTGAACACCGGGGAGCTGTTTTTT. Translating gives CASSLTLNTGELFF.

V usage is TRBV19 and J usage is TRBJ1-2; D unclear. The CDR3 has 14 residues. Germline V gene data show CDR1 as LNHDA and CDR2 as SQIVND (reference sequence). Between the trimmed V and J ends, which lost 4 bases and 7 bases, there was a span of 16 bases. CDR3 in amino acids: CASSTPEDRGGYTF. CDR3 nucleotides: TGTGCCAGTAGTACCCCAGAGGACCGCGGTGGCTACACCTTC.

This clone was observed a single time. CDR3 sequence: CASSSSGLPYGYTF. In DNA, the CDR3 is TGTGCCAGCAGCTCCTCAGGACTCCCGTATGGCTACACCTTC. The rearrangement links TRBV11-2 to TRBJ1-2; no reliable D call. Between the trimmed V and J ends, which lost 4 bases and 5 bases, there was a span of 14 bases. The germline CDR1 and CDR2 sequences are SGHAT and FQNNGV. This CDR3 is 14 amino acids long.

This clone was detected only a few times. The J gene is TRBJ1-6, the V gene TRBV6-5; no clear D. Trimming took off 2 bases at V and 10 bases at J, with 6 bases between the two ends. The germline V gene has CDR1 MNHEY and CDR2 SVGAGI. The CDR3 runs 12 residues. CDR3 nucleotide sequence: TGTGCCAGCAGTTACATTGGGTCACCCCTCCACTTT. Protein sequence: CASSYIGSPLHF.

This clone has only a few counts. The chain recombines TRBV2 with TRBJ2-7; possible D gene TRBD2, 5 bases. The CDR3 consists of 14 residues. The germline V and J ends were trimmed by 0 bases and 4 bases, with 10 bases remaining between them. The germline gives CDR1 SNHLY, CDR2 FYNNEI. CDR3 region: CASSEAEDGYEQYF. DNA of the CDR3: TGTGCCAGCAGTGAAGCGGAGGACGGATACGAGCAGTACTTC.

This clone was seen a handful of times. Other DNA sequences in the sample encode the same CDR3. This chain joins TRBV7-3 and TRBJ1-1; D gene ambiguous. CDR1 and CDR2 from the germline V gene are SGHTA and FQGTGA. The CDR3 contains 13 residues. The V end was cut by 0 bases, the J end by 1 base, with 3 bases between. CDR3 residues: CASSLTGNTEAFF. CDR3 nucleotides: TGTGCCAGCAGCTTAACAGGGAACACTGAAGCTTTCTTT.

The rearrangement links TRBV5-6 to TRBJ1-2; D perhaps matches TRBD1 (5 bases). This CDR3 contains 13 residues. Germline CDR1 SGHDT, CDR2 YYEEEE. Trimming removed 2 bases from V and 4 bases from J, with 9 bases in between. The CDR3 bases are TGTGCCAGCAGCTTCACAGGCCGCTATGGCTACACCTTC. Translated: CASSFTGRYGYTF.

The chain is built from TRBV2 and TRBJ1-2; D is perhaps TRBD1 (6 bases). Germline-derived CDR1 and CDR2 are SNHLY and FYNNEI. CDR3 length equals 12 residues. Deletions cut 6 bases from V and 6 bases from J, with 11 bases between. CDR3 residues: CASRAQGHGYTF. CDR3 in DNA: TGTGCCAGCAGGGCACAGGGACATGGCTACACCTTC. Together with reference TRBV2 and TRBJ1-2, the CDR3 gives the full variable domain: EPEVTQTPSHQVTQMGQEVILRCVPISNHLYFYWYRQILGQKVEFLVSFYNNEISEKSEIFDDQFSVERPDGSNFTLKIRSTKLEDSAMYFCASRAQGHGYTFGSGTRLTVV.

The V gene is TRBV9, the J gene TRBJ2-3, with 12 bases matching TRBD2. V lost 7 bases, J lost 5 bases, and 8 bases stayed unmatched. The V gene's germline CDR1 is SGDLS and CDR2 YYNGEE. The CDR3 has 15 residues. CDR3 sequence reads: CASGRTSGTGDTQYF. CDR3 sequence (DNA): TGTGCCAGCGGGAGGACTAGCGGGACCGGAGATACGCAGTATTTT. The full variable domain, its missing parts supplied by reference TRBV9 and TRBJ2-3, is DSGVTQTPKHLITATGQRVTLRCSPRSGDLSVYWYQQSLDQGLQFLIQYYNGEERAKGNILERFSAQQFPDLHSELNLSSLELGDSALYFCASGRTSGTGDTQYFGPGTRLTVL.

The rearrangement links TRBV2 to TRBJ2-6; the D is unclear. CDR1 and CDR2 (germline): SNHLY, FYNNEI. The CDR3 has 16 residues. Trimming removed 3 bases at V and 0 bases at J, with 9 bases between. CDR3 DNA sequence: TGTGCCAGCAGTGAGGTGAGATCCTCTGGGGCCAACGTCCTGACTTTC. Encoded protein: CASSEVRSSGANVLTF.

CDR3: CASSYSAGLGQPQHF. As DNA, the CDR3 is TGTGCCAGCAGTTACTCTGCAGGTTTAGGGCAGCCCCAGCATTTT. The chain has TRBV6-5 and TRBJ1-5; D unresolved. Germline CDR1 and CDR2: MNHEY and SVGAGI. Trimming stripped 0 bases from V and 7 bases from J, with 13 bases between. The CDR3 consists of 15 residues.